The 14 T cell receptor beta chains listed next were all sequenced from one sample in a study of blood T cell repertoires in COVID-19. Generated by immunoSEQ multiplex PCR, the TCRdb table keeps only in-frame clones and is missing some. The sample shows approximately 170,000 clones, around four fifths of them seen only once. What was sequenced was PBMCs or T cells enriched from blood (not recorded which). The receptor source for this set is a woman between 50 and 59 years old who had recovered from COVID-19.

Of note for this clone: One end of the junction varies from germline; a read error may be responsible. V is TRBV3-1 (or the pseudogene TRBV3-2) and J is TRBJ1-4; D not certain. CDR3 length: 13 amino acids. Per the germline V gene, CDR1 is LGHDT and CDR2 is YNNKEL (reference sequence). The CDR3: CGSSQWGDEKLFF. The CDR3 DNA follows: TGTGGCAGCAGCCAATGGGGAGATGAAAAACTGTTTTTT.

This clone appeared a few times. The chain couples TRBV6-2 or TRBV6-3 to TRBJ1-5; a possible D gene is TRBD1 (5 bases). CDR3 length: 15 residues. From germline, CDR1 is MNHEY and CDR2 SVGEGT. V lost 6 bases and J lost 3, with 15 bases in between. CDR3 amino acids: CASSPIRGDNQPQHF. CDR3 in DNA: TGTGCCAGCAGCCCTATCCGGGGGGACAATCAGCCCCAGCATTTT.

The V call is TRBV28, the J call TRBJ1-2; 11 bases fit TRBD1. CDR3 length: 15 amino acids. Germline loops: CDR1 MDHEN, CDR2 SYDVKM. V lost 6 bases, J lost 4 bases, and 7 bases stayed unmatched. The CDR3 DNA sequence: TGTGCCAGCAGCGAAGCGGGACAGGGGGTCTATGGCTACACCTTC. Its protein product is CASSEAGQGVYGYTF.

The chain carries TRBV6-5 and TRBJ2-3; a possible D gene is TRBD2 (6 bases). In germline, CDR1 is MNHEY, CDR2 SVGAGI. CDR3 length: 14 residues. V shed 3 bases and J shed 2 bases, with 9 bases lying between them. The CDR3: CASSYSGSTDTQYF. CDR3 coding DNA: TGTGCCAGCAGTTATAGCGGTTCCACAGATACGCAGTATTTT.

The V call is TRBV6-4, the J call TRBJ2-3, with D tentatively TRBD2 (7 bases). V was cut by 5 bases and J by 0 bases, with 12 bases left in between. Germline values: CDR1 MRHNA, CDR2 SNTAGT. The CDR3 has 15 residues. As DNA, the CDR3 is TGTGCCAGCAGTTCTACGGGGGGCAGCACAGATACGCAGTATTTT. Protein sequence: CASSSTGGSTDTQYF.

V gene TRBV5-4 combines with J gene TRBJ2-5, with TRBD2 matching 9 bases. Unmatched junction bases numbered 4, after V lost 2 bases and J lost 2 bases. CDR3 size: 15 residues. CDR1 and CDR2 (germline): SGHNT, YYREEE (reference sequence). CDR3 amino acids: CASSFPSGGQETQYF. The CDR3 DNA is TGTGCCAGCAGCTTTCCGAGCGGGGGGCAAGAGACCCAGTACTTC.

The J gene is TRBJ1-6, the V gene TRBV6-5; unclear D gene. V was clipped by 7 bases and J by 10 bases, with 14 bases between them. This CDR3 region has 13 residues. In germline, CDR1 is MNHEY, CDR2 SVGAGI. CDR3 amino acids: CASTGRGGSPLHF. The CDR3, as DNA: TGTGCCAGCACCGGCCGGGGTGGCTCACCCCTCCACTTT.

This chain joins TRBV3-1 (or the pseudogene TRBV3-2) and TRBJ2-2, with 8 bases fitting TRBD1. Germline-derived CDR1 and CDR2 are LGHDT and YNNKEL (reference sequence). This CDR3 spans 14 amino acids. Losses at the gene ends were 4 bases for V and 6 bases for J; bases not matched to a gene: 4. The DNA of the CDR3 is TGTGCCAGCAGCCCATTACAGGGGGCCGGGGAGCTGTTTTTT. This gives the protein CASSPLQGAGELFF.

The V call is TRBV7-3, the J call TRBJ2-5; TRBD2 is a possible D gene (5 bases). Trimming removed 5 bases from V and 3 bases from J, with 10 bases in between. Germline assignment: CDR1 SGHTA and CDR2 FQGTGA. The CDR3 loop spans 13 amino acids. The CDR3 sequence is CASSRGVEETQYF. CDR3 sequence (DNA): TGTGCCAGCAGCCGGGGAGTGGAAGAGACCCAGTACTTC.

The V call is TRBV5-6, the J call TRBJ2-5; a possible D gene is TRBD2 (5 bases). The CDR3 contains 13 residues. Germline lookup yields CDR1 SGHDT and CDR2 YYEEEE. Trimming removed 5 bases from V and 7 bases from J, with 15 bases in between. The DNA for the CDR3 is TGTGCCAGCAGTGGGAATGTCGAGGGGACCCAGTACTTC. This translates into CASSGNVEGTQYF.

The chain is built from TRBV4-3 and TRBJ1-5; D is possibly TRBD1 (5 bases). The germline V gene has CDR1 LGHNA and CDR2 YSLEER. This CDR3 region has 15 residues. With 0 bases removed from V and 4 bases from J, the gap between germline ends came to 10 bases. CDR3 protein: CASSQEAGRNQPQHF. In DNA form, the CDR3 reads TGCGCCAGCAGCCAAGAAGCAGGGCGGAATCAGCCCCAGCATTTT.

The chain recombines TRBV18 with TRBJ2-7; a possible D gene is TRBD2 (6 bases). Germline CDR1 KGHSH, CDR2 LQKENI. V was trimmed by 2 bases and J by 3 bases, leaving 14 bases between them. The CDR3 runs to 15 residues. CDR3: CASSPAGTGVYEQYF. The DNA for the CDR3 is TGTGCCAGCTCACCAGCCGGGACGGGGGTCTACGAGCAGTACTTC.

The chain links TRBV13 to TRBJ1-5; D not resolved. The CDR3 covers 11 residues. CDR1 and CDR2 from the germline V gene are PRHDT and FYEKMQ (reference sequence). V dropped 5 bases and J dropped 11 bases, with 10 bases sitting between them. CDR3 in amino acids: CASSPPRAQHF. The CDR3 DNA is TGTGCCAGCAGCCCCCCAAGAGCCCAGCATTTT.

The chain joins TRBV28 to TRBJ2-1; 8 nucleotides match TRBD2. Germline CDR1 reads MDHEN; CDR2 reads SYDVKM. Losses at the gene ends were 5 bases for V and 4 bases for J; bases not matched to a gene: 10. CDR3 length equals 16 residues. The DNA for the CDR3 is TGTGCCAGCAGTCGCGCGGGAGGAATGACTTACAATGAGCAGTTCTTC. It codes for CASSRAGGMTYNEQFF.